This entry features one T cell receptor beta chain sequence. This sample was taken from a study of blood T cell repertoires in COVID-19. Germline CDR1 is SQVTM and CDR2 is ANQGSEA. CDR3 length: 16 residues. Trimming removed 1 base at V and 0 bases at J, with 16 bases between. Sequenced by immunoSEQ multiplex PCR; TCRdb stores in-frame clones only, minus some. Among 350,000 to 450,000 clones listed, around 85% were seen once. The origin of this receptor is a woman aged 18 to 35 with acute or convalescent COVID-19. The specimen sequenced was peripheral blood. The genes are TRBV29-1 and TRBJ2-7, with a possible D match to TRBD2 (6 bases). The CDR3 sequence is CSVEVGGRQSSYEQYF. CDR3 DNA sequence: TGCAGCGTTGAAGTAGGAGGGAGGCAGAGCTCCTACGAGCAGTACTTC.